This entry lists 9 T cell receptor beta chains sequenced from one sample in a study of preoperative IRX-2 immunotherapy in early breast cancer. Noted treatment: preoperative locoregional IRX-2 cytokine immunotherapy. Data came from immunoSEQ multiplex PCR; TCRdb stores just in-frame clones and leaves some out. The table shows around 39,000 clones, with about 95% occurring only once. Sequencing was performed on tumor tissue, taken after IRX-2 immunotherapy. Every receptor here comes from a human donor with breast cancer.

The genes are TRBV30 and TRBJ2-3; a possible D gene is TRBD2 (5 bases). The CDR3 sequence is 13 residues long. The germline V and J ends were trimmed by 0 bases and 4 bases, with 8 bases remaining between them. Germline assignment: CDR1 GTSNPN and CDR2 SVGIG (reference sequence). The CDR3 DNA reads as TGTGCCTGGAGTGTACTCGGGGCAGATACGCAGTATTTT. It translates to CAWSVLGADTQYF. Together with reference TRBV30 and TRBJ2-3, the CDR3 gives the full variable domain: SQTIHQWPATLVQPVGSPLSLECTVEGTSNPNLYWYRQAAGRGLQLLFYSVGIGQISSEVPQNLSASRPQDRQFILSSKKLLLSDSGFYLCAWSVLGADTQYFGPGTRLTVL.

This chain links TRBV5-8 with TRBJ1-6; perhaps TRBD1 as D (5 bases). CDR1 is SGHTS, CDR2 YDEGEE, per germline. The CDR3 loop spans 15 amino acids. V lost 5 bases and J lost 9, with 18 bases in between. The CDR3 loop reads CASSQGSSVISPLHF. CDR3 bases: TGTGCCAGCAGTCAGGGTTCTTCTGTTATTTCACCCCTCCACTTT.

This chain connects TRBV11-1 to TRBJ2-2; D is possibly TRBD1 or TRBD2 (5 bases each). Trimming stripped 1 base from V and 4 bases from J, with 10 bases between. The CDR3 totals 15 residues. CDR1 and CDR2 from the germline V gene are SGHAT and FQDESV (reference sequence). CDR3 amino acids: CASSLVGTTTGELFF. The CDR3 nucleotides read TGTGCCAGCAGCTTAGTAGGGACGACCACCGGGGAGCTGTTTTTT.

V usage is TRBV19 and J usage is TRBJ2-7; possibly TRBD2 for D (6 bases). Deletions cut 5 bases from V and 6 bases from J, with 20 bases between. The germline CDR1 and CDR2 sequences are LNHDA and SQIVND (reference sequence). The CDR3 extends over 15 amino acids. CDR3 in DNA: TGTGCCAGTAGTTGGGACTCCTCGTCCGCTGTCGAGCAGTACTTC. This gives the protein CASSWDSSSAVEQYF.

This sequence joins TRBV29-1 and TRBJ2-1; D possibly corresponds to TRBD2 (5 bases). The V end lost 1 base, the J end lost 10 bases, and 8 bases lay between the germline ends. CDR1 is SQVTM and CDR2 is ANQGSEA in the germline V gene. The CDR3 length is 11 residues. CDR3 nucleotides: TGCAGCGTTGAAGGAGGGCCAGAGCAGTTCTTC. It is translated as CSVEGGPEQFF.

The chain combines TRBV5-5 with TRBJ1-5, with D maybe TRBD1 (6 bases). Trimming cost V 0 bases and J 3 bases, with 10 bases left between them. CDR1 is SGHKS, CDR2 YYEKEE, per germline (reference sequence). The CDR3 length is 15 residues. CDR3 residues: CASSLGGASNQPQHF. CDR3 sequence (DNA): TGTGCCAGCAGCTTGGGGGGGGCTTCCAATCAGCCCCAGCATTTT.

This chain uses TRBV4-3 with TRBJ2-6, with 12 bases fitting TRBD2. Unmatched junction bases numbered 7, after V lost 6 bases and J lost 1 base. Germline V gene sequence: CDR1 LGHNA, CDR2 YSLEER. The CDR3 is made up of 18 amino acids. This CDR3 is CASRDGTSGSSGANVLTF. The CDR3 DNA reads as TGCGCCAGCAGAGACGGGACTAGCGGGTCGTCTGGGGCCAACGTCCTGACTTTC.

V usage is TRBV11-1 and J usage is TRBJ2-1; no reliable D call. The V gene lost 4 bases and the J gene lost 7 bases, with 11 bases spanning the gap. The CDR3 totals 13 residues. Germline CDR1 SGHAT, CDR2 FQDESV (reference sequence). The chain's CDR3 is CASSSPTQNEQFF. The CDR3 nucleotides read TGTGCCAGCAGCTCCCCCACCCAGAATGAGCAGTTCTTC.

This clone has only one observation. The chain carries TRBV28 and TRBJ1-1; TRBD1 might be the D (5 bases). V lost 3 bases, J lost 4 bases, and 12 bases lay in between. From germline, CDR1 is MDHEN and CDR2 SYDVKM. The CDR3 runs to 14 residues. Written as DNA, the CDR3 is TGTGCCAGCAGTTTTGTGCCGGGGGGCACTGAAGCTTTCTTT. It translates to CASSFVPGGTEAFF. Together with reference TRBV28 and TRBJ1-1, the CDR3 gives the full variable domain: DVKVTQSSRYLVKRTGEKVFLECVQDMDHENMFWYRQDPGLGLRLIYFSYDVKMKEKGDIPEGYSVSREKKERFSLILESASTNQTSMYLCASSFVPGGTEAFFGQGTRLTVV.